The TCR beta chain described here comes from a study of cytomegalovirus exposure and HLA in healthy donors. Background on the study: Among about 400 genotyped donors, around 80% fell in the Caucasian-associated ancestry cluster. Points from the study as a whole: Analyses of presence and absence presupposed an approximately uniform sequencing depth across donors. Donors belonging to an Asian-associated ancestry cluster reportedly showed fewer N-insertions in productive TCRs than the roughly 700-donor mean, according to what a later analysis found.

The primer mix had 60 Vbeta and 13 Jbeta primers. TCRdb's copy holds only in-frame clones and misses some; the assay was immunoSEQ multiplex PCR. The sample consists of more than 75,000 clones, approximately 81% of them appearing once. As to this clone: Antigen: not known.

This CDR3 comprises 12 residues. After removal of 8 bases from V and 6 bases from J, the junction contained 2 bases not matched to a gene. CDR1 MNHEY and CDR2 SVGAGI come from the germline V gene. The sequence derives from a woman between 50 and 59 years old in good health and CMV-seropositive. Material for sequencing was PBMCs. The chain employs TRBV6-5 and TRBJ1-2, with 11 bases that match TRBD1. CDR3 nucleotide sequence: TGTGCCAGCTCGGACAGGGGGCATGGCTACACCTTC. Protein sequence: CASSDRGHGYTF.